The 22 T cell receptor beta chains below were found in one sample sequenced in a study of sequential checkpoint blockade in melanoma. This table comes from immunoSEQ multiplex PCR, and its TCRdb copy is limited to in-frame clones, with some not included. The sample has 25,000 to 35,000 clones, roughly 73% seen once. Treatment noted: randomized to nivolumab then ipilimumab (arm A) or the reverse (arm B). The input for sequencing was CD8+ T cells sorted from blood (inferred from file names), taken from a patient given nivolumab and ipilimumab in sequence. The source of these receptors is a human donor with melanoma.

V is TRBV4-1 and J is TRBJ1-1, with 7 bases matching TRBD1. Germline V CDR1 and CDR2: MGHRA, YSYEKL. This CDR3 has 13 residues. Trimming took 6 bases from V and 1 from J; bases not matched to a gene: 2. The DNA of the CDR3 is TGCGCCAGCAGGGACAGGAGGAACACTGAAGCTTTCTTT. Translating it yields CASRDRRNTEAFF.

The chain is built from TRBV4-3 and TRBJ2-1, with D possibly being TRBD2 (6 bases). With 0 bases removed from V and 3 bases from J, the gap between germline ends came to 9 bases. CDR1 LGHNA and CDR2 YSLEER come from the germline V gene. The CDR3 contains 15 residues. CDR3 sequence: CASSQDYGGYNEQFF. In DNA, the CDR3 is TGCGCCAGCAGCCAAGACTACGGGGGCTACAATGAGCAGTTCTTC.

The CDR3 sequence: CASSPQADSGNTIYF. CDR3 bases: TGTGCCAGCAGCCCCCAGGCAGACTCTGGAAACACCATATATTTT. This chain connects TRBV9 to TRBJ1-3; D gene unclear. This CDR3 region has 15 residues. With 4 bases removed from V and 0 bases from J, the gap between germline ends came to 11 bases. CDR1 is SGDLS, CDR2 YYNGEE, per germline.

This chain uses TRBV6-1 with TRBJ2-7, with 10 bases matching TRBD1. Germline CDR1 reads MNHNS; CDR2 reads SASEGT. With 5 bases clipped from V and 4 bases from J, the junction kept 5 bases outside the gene matches. The CDR3 is 14 residues long. The DNA of the CDR3 is TGTGCCAGCAGTTTCGGACAGGGGGAGTACGAGCAGTACTTC. This codes for CASSFGQGEYEQYF.

This rearrangement joins TRBV4-1 to TRBJ1-2, with D perhaps matching TRBD1 (5 bases). The CDR3 spans 14 residues. V lost 0 bases and J 6 bases, leaving 11 bases between the germline ends. CDR1 MGHRA and CDR2 YSYEKL come from the germline V gene. CDR3 sequence: CASSQEKGLDGYTF. CDR3 coding DNA: TGCGCCAGCAGCCAAGAAAAGGGGTTGGATGGCTACACCTTC.

The rearrangement links TRBV6-1 to TRBJ1-5; D remains unclear. The CDR3 loop spans 14 amino acids. The ends were cut back, 5 bases at V and 0 bases at J, with 8 bases in the middle. CDR1 and CDR2 from the germline V gene are MNHNS and SASEGT. CDR3 protein: CASSHLSSNQPQHF. DNA for the CDR3: TGTGCCAGCAGTCACTTGTCTAGCAATCAGCCCCAGCATTTT.

The V and J genes are TRBV5-1 and TRBJ2-5, with 8 bases matching TRBD2. V gave up 2 bases and J gave up 4 bases; unmatched junction bases: 4. CDR3 length: 14 residues. Germline V gives CDR1 SGHRS, CDR2 YFSETQ. This CDR3 is CASSFSGGGETQYF. The CDR3 coding sequence is TGCGCCAGCAGCTTTTCCGGGGGGGGAGAGACCCAGTACTTC.

This clone was detected only a few times. This chain uses TRBV9 with TRBJ2-1, with TRBD2 matching over 10 bases. Unmatched junction bases numbered 7, after V lost 0 bases and J lost 1 base. There are 18 residues in the CDR3. CDR1 SGDLS and CDR2 YYNGEE come from the germline V gene. The CDR3 loop reads CASSVVPSSGGSYNEQFF. In nucleotides, the CDR3 is TGTGCCAGCAGCGTAGTCCCGTCTAGCGGGGGTTCCTACAATGAGCAGTTCTTC.

The chain has TRBV4-1 and TRBJ2-1; possibly TRBD2 for D (7 bases). Trimming shortened V by 4 bases and J by 0 bases, and 16 bases separated the two germline ends. Germline V gene lookup returns CDR1 MGHRA and CDR2 YSYEKL. There are 17 residues in the CDR3. The CDR3 region has the DNA TGCGCCAGCAGCCCCAATAGAGGGGGGGCCTCCTACAATGAGCAGTTCTTC. Translation: CASSPNRGGASYNEQFF.

This clone was picked up one time. The sample carries other DNA sequences with the same CDR3. The rearrangement joins TRBV7-9 to TRBJ2-3; 10 bases match TRBD2. This CDR3 spans 15 amino acids. Looked up from germline, CDR1 is SEHNR and CDR2 is FQNEAQ (reference sequence). J lost 0 bases, V lost 5 bases, and 2 bases had no gene match. In DNA form, the CDR3 reads TGTGCCAGCAGCCCTAGCGGGGGTAGCACAGATACGCAGTATTTT. Translated: CASSPSGGSTDTQYF. Based on the CDR3 plus reference TRBV7-9 and TRBJ2-3, the full variable domain is DTGVSQNPRHKITKRGQNVTFRCDPISEHNRLYWYRQTLGQGPEFLTYFQNEAQLEKSRLLSDRFSAERPKGSFSTLEIQRTEQGDSAMYLCASSPSGGSTDTQYFGPGTRLTVL.

The J gene is TRBJ1-1, the V gene TRBV27; the match to TRBD1 covers 8 bases. V lost 5 bases, J lost 1 base, and 6 bases stayed unmatched. The CDR3 covers 15 residues. Germline assignment: CDR1 MNHEY and CDR2 SMNVEV (reference sequence). CDR3 sequence reads: CASSREQGGNTEAFF. CDR3 DNA sequence: TGTGCCAGCAGTAGAGAACAGGGGGGGAACACTGAAGCTTTCTTT.

The chain has TRBV7-9 and TRBJ2-7, with 7 positions matching TRBD2. V shed 5 bases and J 3 bases; nucleotides not matched to a gene: 13. The CDR3 is 16 residues long. The germline CDR1 and CDR2 sequences are SEHNR and FQNEAQ (reference sequence). The CDR3 region is CASSPSPGTTYYEQYF. CDR3 coding DNA: TGTGCCAGCAGCCCCAGTCCCGGGACTACCTACTACGAGCAGTACTTC.

Only a few counts were recorded for this clone. The chain joins TRBV6-1 to TRBJ1-1; D not resolved. Trimming shortened V by 10 bases and J by 0 bases, and 6 bases separated the two germline ends. From germline, CDR1 is MNHNS and CDR2 SASEGT. The CDR3 loop spans 11 amino acids. The CDR3, as DNA: TGTGCCATTCTTATGAACACTGAAGCTTTCTTT. Amino acid sequence: CAILMNTEAFF.

V usage is TRBV19 and J usage is TRBJ1-1; the D gene is possibly TRBD1 (5 bases). The CDR3 sequence is 13 residues long. V was cut by 9 bases and J by 1 base, with 12 bases left in between. Germline CDR1 LNHDA, CDR2 SQIVND (reference sequence). The DNA for the CDR3 is TGTGCCAGCCGCCCGGGGGGGAACACTGAAGCTTTCTTT. This codes for CASRPGGNTEAFF.

The chain employs TRBV27 and TRBJ2-7; TRBD2 is a possible D gene (6 bases). Between the trimmed V and J ends, which lost 6 bases and 3 bases, there was a span of 15 bases. CDR1 and CDR2 from the germline V gene are MNHEY and SMNVEV (reference sequence). This CDR3 is 14 amino acids long. CDR3 sequence: CASSYGQGGYEQYF. The CDR3 DNA reads TGTGCCAGCAGCTATGGGCAGGGAGGCTACGAGCAGTACTTC.

The chain is built from TRBV29-1 and TRBJ1-1; 8 bases fit TRBD1. The CDR3 is 15 residues long. Germline CDR1 reads SQVTM; CDR2 reads ANQGSEA. V gave up 3 bases and J gave up 3 bases; unmatched junction bases: 9. For the CDR3, the DNA is TGCAGCGTTGATTTATTTGGACAGGGATACACTGAAGCTTTCTTT. It codes for CSVDLFGQGYTEAFF.

The chain links TRBV4-3 to TRBJ2-1, with D possibly matching TRBD2 (5 bases). This CDR3 contains 15 residues. Germline CDR1 and CDR2: LGHNA and YSLEER. Trimming removed 0 bases at V and 7 bases at J, with 13 bases between. Here the CDR3 reads CASSQDGGPDNEQFF. Here the CDR3 DNA reads TGCGCCAGCAGCCAAGACGGCGGGCCGGATAATGAGCAGTTCTTC.

The genes are TRBV5-4 and TRBJ2-7; tentative D call: TRBD2 (6 bases). Between the trimmed V and J ends, which lost 4 bases and 3 bases, there was a span of 11 bases. The V gene's germline CDR1 is SGHNT and CDR2 YYREEE (reference sequence). This CDR3 is built from 13 residues. CDR3 nucleotide sequence: TGTGCCAGCAGCGAGGCCGGGGGCTACGAGCAGTACTTC. Its translation: CASSEAGGYEQYF.

The gene calls are TRBV21-1 and TRBJ2-7; TRBD2, the D gene given by the table, was not confirmed from the DNA. TRBV21-1 is assigned pseudogene status. This CDR3 is built from 14 residues. The CDR3 reads CASSKGLFTYEQYF. CDR3 nucleotide sequence: TGTGCCAGCAGCAAAGGACTTTTTACCTACGAGCAGTACTTC.

The chain employs TRBV19 and TRBJ2-2, with 15 nucleotides matching TRBD2. Germline trimming cut 6 bases from V and 5 bases from J; bases unmatched to any gene: 10. The length of the CDR3 is 18 residues. Germline lookup yields CDR1 LNHDA and CDR2 SQIVND (reference sequence). Here the CDR3 reads CASSPRTSGRAGTGELFF. As DNA, the CDR3 is TGTGCCAGTAGCCCCCGGACTAGCGGGAGGGCTGGGACCGGGGAGCTGTTTTTT.

The chain links TRBV4-1 to TRBJ1-5; no definite D call. The CDR3 is 13 amino acids. V was trimmed by 1 base and J by 13 bases, leaving 14 bases between them. Looked up from germline, CDR1 is MGHRA and CDR2 is YSYEKL. CDR3 amino acids: CASSQVEGSPQHF. The CDR3 DNA reads TGCGCCAGCAGCCAAGTAGAGGGTTCCCCTCAGCATTTT.

The rearrangement joins TRBV13 to TRBJ2-7; a weak D match, TRBD2 (5 bases). V lost 3 bases to trimming and J lost 7 bases, with 13 bases between them. Per the germline V gene, CDR1 is PRHDT and CDR2 is FYEKMQ (reference sequence). This CDR3 spans 13 amino acids. CDR3 residues: CASSFGRPGEQYF. DNA of the CDR3: TGTGCCAGCAGCTTTGGGAGACCGGGGGAGCAGTACTTC.